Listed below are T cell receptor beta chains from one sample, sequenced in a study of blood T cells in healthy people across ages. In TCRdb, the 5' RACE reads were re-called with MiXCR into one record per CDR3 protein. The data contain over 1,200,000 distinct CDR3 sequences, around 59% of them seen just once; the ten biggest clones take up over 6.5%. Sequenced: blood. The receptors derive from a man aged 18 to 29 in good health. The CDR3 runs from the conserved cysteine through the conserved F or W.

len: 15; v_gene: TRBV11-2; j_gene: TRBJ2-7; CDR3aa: CASSLEAVDTYEQYF
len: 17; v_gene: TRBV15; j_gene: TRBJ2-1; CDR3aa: CATSRDRWRVLGNEQFF
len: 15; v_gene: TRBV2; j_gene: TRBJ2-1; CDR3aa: CASPPVAEGPREQFF
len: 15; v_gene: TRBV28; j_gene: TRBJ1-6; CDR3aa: CASSTVGEDNSPLHF
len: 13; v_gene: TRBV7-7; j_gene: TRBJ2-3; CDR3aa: CASSQWPTDTQYF
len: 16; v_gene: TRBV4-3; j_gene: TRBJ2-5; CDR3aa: CASSQEGPIPGETQYF
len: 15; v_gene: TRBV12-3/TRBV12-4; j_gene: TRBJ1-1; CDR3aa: CASSLSGALNTEAFF
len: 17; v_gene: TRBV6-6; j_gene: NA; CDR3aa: CASSYYEGYPSSCEQYF
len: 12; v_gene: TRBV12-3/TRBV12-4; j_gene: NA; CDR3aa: CASSLPQGTQYF
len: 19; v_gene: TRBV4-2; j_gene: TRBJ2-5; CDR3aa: CASSQPLQGGRAAQETQYF
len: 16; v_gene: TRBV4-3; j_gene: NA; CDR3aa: CASSQTRLAGAYEQYF
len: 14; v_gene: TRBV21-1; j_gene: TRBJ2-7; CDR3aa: CASSKLANPYEQYF
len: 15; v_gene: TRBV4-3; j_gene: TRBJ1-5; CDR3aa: CASSQETGGHQPQHF
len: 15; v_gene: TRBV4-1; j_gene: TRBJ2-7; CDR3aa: CASSQVGQGLGEQYF
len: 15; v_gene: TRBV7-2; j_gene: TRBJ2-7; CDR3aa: CASSLWRQMSYEQYF
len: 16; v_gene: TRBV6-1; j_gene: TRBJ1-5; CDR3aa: CASSGGTAGLVQPQHF
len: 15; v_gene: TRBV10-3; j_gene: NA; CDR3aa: CAISESGTSGETQYF
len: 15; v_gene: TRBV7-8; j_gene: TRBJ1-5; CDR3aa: CASSLAPPGDQPQHF
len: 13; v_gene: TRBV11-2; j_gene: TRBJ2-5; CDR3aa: CASRYTGGETQYF
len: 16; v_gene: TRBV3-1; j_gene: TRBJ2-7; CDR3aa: CASSQGPDRSSYEQYF
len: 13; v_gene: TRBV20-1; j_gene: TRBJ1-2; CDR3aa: CSAHIARVYGYTF
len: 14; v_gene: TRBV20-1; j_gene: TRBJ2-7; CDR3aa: CSARVPTHEYEQYF
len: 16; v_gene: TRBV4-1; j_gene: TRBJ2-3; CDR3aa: CASSQRGTAYTDTQYF
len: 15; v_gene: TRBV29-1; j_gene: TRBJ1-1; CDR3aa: CSVEAADRSYTEAFF
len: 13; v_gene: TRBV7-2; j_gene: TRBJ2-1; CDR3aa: CASSLGMSGSRFF
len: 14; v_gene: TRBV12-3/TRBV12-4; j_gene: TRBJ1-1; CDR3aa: CASSSGEGYTEAFF
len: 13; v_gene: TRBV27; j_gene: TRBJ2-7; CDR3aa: CASSPLGTGRKYF
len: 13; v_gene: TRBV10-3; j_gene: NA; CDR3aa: CAISESWEREQYF
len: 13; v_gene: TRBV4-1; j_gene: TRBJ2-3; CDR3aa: CASSDLQRDTQYF
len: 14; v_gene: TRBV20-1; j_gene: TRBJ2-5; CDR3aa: CSARGRITQETQYF
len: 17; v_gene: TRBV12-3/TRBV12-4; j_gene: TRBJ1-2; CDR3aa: CASSFRGQWAGNYGYTF
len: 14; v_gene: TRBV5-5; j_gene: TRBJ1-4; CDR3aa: CASSLGGLGEKLFF
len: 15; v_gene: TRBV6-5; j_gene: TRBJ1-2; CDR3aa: CASSYVDSTGCGYTF
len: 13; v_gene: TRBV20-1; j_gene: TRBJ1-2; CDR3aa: CSATLGQGYGYTF
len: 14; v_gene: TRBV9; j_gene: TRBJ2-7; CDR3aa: CASSPQTGGYEQYF
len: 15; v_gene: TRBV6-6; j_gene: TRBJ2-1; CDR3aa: CASRRTSGAQDEQFF
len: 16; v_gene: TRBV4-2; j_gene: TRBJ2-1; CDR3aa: CASSQEYGQGANEQFF
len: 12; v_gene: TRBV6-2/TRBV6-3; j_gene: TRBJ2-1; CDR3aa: CASRILGNEQFF
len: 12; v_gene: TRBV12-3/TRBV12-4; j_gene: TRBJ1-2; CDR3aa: CASSLGFTGYTF
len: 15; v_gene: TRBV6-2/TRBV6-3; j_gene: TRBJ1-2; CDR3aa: CASRPGQDGYYGYTF
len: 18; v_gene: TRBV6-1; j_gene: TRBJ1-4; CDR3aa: CAITPTPGQLATNEKLFF